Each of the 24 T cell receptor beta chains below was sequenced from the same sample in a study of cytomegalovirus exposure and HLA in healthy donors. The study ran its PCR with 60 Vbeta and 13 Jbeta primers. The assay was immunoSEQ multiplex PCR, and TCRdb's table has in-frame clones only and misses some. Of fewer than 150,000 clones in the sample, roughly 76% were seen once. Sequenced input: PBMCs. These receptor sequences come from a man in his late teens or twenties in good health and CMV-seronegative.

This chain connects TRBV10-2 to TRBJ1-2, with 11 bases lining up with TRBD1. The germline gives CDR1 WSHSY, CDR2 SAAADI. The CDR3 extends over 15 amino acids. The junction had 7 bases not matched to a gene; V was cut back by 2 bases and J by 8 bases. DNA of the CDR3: TGCGCCAGCAGTGAGACAGGACAGGGGGCGCGGGGCTACACCTTC. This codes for CASSETGQGARGYTF.

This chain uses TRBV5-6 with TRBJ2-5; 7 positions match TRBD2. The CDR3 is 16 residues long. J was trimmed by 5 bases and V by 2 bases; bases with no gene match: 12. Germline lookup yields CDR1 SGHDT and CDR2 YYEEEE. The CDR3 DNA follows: TGTGCCAGCAGCTTTAAAGTAGTGGCGGGAGTGGAGACCCAGTACTTC. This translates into CASSFKVVAGVETQYF.

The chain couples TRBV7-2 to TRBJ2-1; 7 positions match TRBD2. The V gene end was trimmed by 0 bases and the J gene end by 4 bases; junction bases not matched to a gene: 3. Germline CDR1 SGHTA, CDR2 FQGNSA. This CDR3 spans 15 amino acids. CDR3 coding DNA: TGTGCCAGCAGCTTAGCGGGAGGGCCGTACAATGAGCAGTTCTTC. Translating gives CASSLAGGPYNEQFF.

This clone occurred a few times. The CDR3 DNA reads TGTGCCAGCAGCTACGGGACAGGGGGTTCTAATGAAAAACTGTTTTTT. Translating it yields CASSYGTGGSNEKLFF. V is TRBV13 and J is TRBJ1-4; 11 bases align to TRBD1. Germline-derived CDR1 and CDR2 are PRHDT and FYEKMQ (reference sequence). The length of the CDR3 is 16 residues. V shed 4 bases and J 3 bases; nucleotides not matched to a gene: 4.

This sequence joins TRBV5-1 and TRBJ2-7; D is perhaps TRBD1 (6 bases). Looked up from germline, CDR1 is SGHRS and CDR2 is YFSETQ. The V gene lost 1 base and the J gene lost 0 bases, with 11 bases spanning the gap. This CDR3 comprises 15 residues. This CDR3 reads CASSLFSDSSYEQYF. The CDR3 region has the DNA TGCGCCAGCAGCTTGTTCTCGGACAGCTCCTACGAGCAGTACTTC. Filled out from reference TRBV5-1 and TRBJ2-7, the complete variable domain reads KAGVTQTPRYLIKTRGQQVTLSCSPISGHRSVSWYQQTPGQGLQFLFEYFSETQRNKGNFPGRFSGRQFSNSRSEMNVSTLELGDSALYLCASSLFSDSSYEQYFGPGTRLTVT.

CDR3 nucleotide sequence: TGTGCCAGCAGCTTCCGCGACCCCGGACAGGGCCCCACTGAAGCTTTCTTT. Its translation: CASSFRDPGQGPTEAFF. V is TRBV11-2 and J is TRBJ1-1; 8 nucleotides agree with TRBD1. The J segment lost 4 bases and the V segment lost 3 bases, leaving 13 bases of the junction unmatched. The germline V gene encodes CDR1 SGHAT and CDR2 FQNNGV. The CDR3 is 17 amino acids.

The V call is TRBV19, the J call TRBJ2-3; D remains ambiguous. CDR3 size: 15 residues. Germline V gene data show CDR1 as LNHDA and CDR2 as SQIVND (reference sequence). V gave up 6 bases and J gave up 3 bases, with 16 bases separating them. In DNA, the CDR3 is TGTGCCAGTAGCTACTATGGGTCCGGAACAGATACGCAGTATTTT. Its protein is CASSYYGSGTDTQYF.

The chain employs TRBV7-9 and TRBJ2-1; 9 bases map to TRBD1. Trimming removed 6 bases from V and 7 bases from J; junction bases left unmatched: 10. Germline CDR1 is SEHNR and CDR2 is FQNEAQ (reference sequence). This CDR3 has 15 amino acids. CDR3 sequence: CASRTPLDRGNEQFF. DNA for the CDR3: TGTGCCAGCAGGACCCCCTTGGACAGGGGAAATGAGCAGTTCTTC.

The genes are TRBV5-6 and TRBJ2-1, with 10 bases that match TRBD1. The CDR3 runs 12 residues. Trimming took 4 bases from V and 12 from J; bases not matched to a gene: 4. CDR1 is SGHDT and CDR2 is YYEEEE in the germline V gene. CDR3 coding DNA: TGTGCCAGCAGCCCCCGGGACAGGGGGCAGTTCTTC. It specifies CASSPRDRGQFF.

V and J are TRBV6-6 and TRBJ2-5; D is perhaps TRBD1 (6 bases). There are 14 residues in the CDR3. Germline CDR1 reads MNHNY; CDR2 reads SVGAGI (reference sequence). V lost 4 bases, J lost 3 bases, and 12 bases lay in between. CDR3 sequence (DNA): TGTGCCAGCAGTTTTGGACAGACTAAAGAGACCCAGTACTTC. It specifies CASSFGQTKETQYF.

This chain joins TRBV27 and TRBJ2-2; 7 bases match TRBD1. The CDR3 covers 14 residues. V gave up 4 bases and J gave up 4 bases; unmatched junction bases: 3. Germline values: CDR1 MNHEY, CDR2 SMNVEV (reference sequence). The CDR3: CASSSRQGTGELFF. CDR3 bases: TGTGCCAGCAGTTCCCGACAGGGCACCGGGGAGCTGTTTTTT.

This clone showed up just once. The CDR3: CATSRDRFLSEGASYNSPLHF. CDR3 DNA sequence: TGTGCCACCAGCAGAGATAGGTTCCTCTCGGAGGGGGCGTCCTATAATTCACCCCTCCACTTT. This chain connects TRBV15 to TRBJ1-6; TRBD1 matches at 7 bases. CDR1 and CDR2 (germline): LNHNV, YYDKDF (reference sequence). V shed 0 bases, J shed 1 base, and the junction held 15 bases outside the gene matches. The CDR3 length is 21 residues.

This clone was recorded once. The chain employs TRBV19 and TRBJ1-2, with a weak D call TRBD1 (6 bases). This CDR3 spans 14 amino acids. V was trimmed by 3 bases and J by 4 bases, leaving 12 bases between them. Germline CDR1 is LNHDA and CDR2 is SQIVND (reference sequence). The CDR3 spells CASSIPGVGYGYTF. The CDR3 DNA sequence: TGTGCCAGTAGTATTCCAGGGGTGGGCTATGGCTACACCTTC.

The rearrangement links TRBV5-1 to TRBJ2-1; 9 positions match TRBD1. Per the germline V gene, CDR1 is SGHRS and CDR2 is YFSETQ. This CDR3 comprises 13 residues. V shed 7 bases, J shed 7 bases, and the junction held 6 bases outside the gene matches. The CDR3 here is CASGTGKRNEQFF. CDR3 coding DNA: TGCGCCAGCGGGACAGGGAAAAGAAATGAGCAGTTCTTC.

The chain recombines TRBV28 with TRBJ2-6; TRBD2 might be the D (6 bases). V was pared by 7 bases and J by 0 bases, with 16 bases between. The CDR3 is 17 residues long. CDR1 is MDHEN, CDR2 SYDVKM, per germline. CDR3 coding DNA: TGTGCCAGCATTATGGGGGGTCCTCGCTCTGGGGCCAACGTCCTGACTTTC. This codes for CASIMGGPRSGANVLTF.

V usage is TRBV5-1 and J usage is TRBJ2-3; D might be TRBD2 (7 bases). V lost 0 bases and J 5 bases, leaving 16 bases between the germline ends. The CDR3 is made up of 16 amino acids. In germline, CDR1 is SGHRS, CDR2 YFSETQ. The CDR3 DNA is TGCGCCAGCAGCTTGGGAGGGGGGGTTTCGCAAGATACGCAGTATTTT. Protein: CASSLGGGVSQDTQYF.

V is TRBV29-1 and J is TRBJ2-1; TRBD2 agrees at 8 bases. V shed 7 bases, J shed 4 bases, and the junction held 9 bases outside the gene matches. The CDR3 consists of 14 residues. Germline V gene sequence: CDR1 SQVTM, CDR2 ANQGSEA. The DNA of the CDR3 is TGCAGCGGAGAAGGTAGCGGGATGTACAATGAGCAGTTCTTC. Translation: CSGEGSGMYNEQFF.

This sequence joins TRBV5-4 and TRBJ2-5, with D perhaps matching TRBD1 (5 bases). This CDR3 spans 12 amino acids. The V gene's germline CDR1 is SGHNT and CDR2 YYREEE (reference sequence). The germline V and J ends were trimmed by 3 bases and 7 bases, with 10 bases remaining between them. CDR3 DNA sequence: TGTGCCAGCAGCTCGGTGCAGGGGACCCAGTACTTC. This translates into CASSSVQGTQYF.

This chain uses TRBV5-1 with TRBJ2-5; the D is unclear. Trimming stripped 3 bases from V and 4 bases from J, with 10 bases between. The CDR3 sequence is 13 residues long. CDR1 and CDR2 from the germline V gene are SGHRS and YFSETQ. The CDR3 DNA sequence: TGCGCCAGCAGCTACCAACATATAGAGACCCAGTACTTC. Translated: CASSYQHIETQYF. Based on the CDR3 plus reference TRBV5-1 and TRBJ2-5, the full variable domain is KAGVTQTPRYLIKTRGQQVTLSCSPISGHRSVSWYQQTPGQGLQFLFEYFSETQRNKGNFPGRFSGRQFSNSRSEMNVSTLELGDSALYLCASSYQHIETQYFGPGTRLLVL.

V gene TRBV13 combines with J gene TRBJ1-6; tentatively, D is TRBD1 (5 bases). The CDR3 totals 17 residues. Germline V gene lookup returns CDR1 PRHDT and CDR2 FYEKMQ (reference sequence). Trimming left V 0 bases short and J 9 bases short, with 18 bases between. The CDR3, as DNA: TGTGCCAGCAGCTTAGGCGACAGACTCCCGTTCGGTTCACCCCTCCACTTT. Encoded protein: CASSLGDRLPFGSPLHF.

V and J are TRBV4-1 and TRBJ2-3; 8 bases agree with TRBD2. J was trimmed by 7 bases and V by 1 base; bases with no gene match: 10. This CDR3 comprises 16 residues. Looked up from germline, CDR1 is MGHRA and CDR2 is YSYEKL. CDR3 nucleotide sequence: TGCGCCAGCAGCCAAGGCAGGGGCGGGAGGAACAATACGCAGTATTTT. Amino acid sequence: CASSQGRGGRNNTQYF.

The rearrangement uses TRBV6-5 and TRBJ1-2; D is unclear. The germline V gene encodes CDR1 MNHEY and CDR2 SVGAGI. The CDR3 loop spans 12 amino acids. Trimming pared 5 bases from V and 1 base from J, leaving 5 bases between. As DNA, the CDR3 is TGTGCCAGCAGTGAGCTTAACTATGGCTACACCTTC. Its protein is CASSELNYGYTF.

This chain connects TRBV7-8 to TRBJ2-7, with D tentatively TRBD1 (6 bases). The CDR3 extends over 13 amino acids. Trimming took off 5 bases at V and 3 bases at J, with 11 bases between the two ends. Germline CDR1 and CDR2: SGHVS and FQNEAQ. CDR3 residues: CASSRTDSYEQYF. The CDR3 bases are TGTGCCAGCAGCCGCACGGACAGCTACGAGCAGTACTTC. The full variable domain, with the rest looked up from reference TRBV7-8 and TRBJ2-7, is GAGVSQSPRYKVAKRGQDVALRCDPISGHVSLFWYQQALGQGPEFLTYFQNEAQLDKSGLPSDRFFAERPEGSVSTLKIQRTQQEDSAVYLCASSRTDSYEQYFGPGTRLTVT.

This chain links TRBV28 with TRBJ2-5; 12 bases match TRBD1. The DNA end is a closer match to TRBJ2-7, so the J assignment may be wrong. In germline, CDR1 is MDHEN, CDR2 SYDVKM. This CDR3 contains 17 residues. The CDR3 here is CASSLGTGGAVSYEQYF. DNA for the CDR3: TGTGCCAGCAGTTTAGGGACAGGGGGCGCGGTCTCCTACGAGCAGTACTTC.